The sequence of this TCR beta chain was determined in a study of cytomegalovirus exposure and HLA in healthy donors. This CDR3 region has 19 residues. Trimming removed 5 bases from V and 3 bases from J; junction bases left unmatched: 14. CDR1 and CDR2 from the germline V gene are SGHVT and SQSDAQ. The primer mix had 60 Vbeta and 13 Jbeta primers. Profiled with immunoSEQ multiplex PCR; TCRdb holds only in-frame clones, not every one. Seen here are a few hundred thousand clones, roughly 90% observed once, and the top ten hold 2% to 3%. This chain uses TRBV7-4 with TRBJ1-6, with 9 bases lining up with TRBD1. This sequence was found in a woman in her late teens or twenties in good health and CMV-seronegative. Sequencing was done on a sample of PBMCs. The CDR3 is CASSIGTGLREYYNSPLHF. In DNA form, the CDR3 reads TGTGCCAGCAGCATAGGGACAGGGCTACGAGAATACTATAATTCACCCCTCCACTTT. Variable domain in full (rest from reference TRBV7-4 and TRBJ1-6): GAGVSQSPRYKVAKRGRDVALRCDSISGHVTLYWYRQTLGQGSEVLTYSQSDAQRDKSGRPSGRFSAERPERSVSTLKIQRTEQGDSAVYLCASSIGTGLREYYNSPLHFGNGTRLTVT.